These T cell receptor beta chains were read from a single sample in a study of PD-1 blockade in classical Hodgkin lymphoma. Only in-frame clones appear in the TCRdb table, and some are missing; sequencing was by immunoSEQ multiplex PCR. The data show approximately 17,000 clones, less than 70% seen once. The material was peripheral blood mononuclear cells (PBMCs), obtained before the fourth cycle of nivolumab. The receptors originated from a human donor with classical Hodgkin lymphoma. Each CDR3 is given with its conserved first and last residue. The D gene is left open where the match is weak. Size is stated for part of the rows, as once, few or many counts, or as a class when the clone is expanded.

-	TRBV11-2	-	TRBJ2-7	CASSLGSGGAYEQYF	TGTGCCAGCAGCTTAGGGTCCGGGGGCGCGTACGAGCAGTACTTC
-	TRBV11-2	few	TRBJ2-7	CASSPPGWAGVYEQYF	TGTGCCAGCAGCCCACCAGGATGGGCTGGTGTGTACGAGCAGTACTTC
TRBD1	TRBV28	once	TRBJ2-1	CASSSGTGGVDEQFF	TGTGCCAGCAGCTCAGGGACAGGGGGAGTCGATGAGCAGTTCTTC
TRBD1	TRBV6-5	-	TRBJ2-7	CASSWGQGPYEQYF	TGTGCCAGCAGTTGGGGACAGGGGCCCTACGAGCAGTACTTC
-	TRBV6-5	once	TRBJ2-5	CASSYLSGQETQYF	TGTGCCAGCAGTTACCTATCGGGACAAGAGACCCAGTACTTC
-	TRBV10-3	once	TRBJ1-1	CAISEHRGTEAFF	TGTGCCATCAGTGAACACAGAGGCACTGAAGCTTTCTTT
-	TRBV25-1	few	TRBJ1-4	CASSEWTSTNEKLFF	TGTGCCAGCAGTGAATGGACATCAACTAATGAAAAACTGTTTTTT
-	TRBV21-1	-	TRBJ1-2	CASSKEQGANYGYTF	TGTGCCAGCAGCAAAGAGCAGGGGGCGAACTATGGCTACACCTTC
-	TRBV28	-	TRBJ2-1	CASSLGVGGSSYNEQFF	TGTGCCAGCAGTTTGGGGGTAGGGGGGAGCTCCTACAATGAGCAGTTCTTC
TRBD2	TRBV19	medium-sized	TRBJ2-1	CASSISLAGDALFNEQFF	TGTGCCAGTAGTATATCGCTAGCGGGAGATGCCTTATTCAATGAGCAGTTCTTC
-	TRBV28	-	TRBJ2-2	CASSLVGGELFF	TGTGCCAGCAGTTTGGTGGGCGGGGAGCTGTTTTTT
-	TRBV30	-	TRBJ2-7	CAWSVLEVGYEQYF	TGTGCCTGGAGTGTACTTGAGGTGGGGTACGAGCAGTACTTC
-	TRBV27	-	TRBJ1-1	CASRPLRPNTEAFF	TGTGCCAGCAGACCGCTTAGGCCGAACACTGAAGCTTTCTTT
TRBD2	TRBV9	few	TRBJ2-1	CASSLYISGKVDEQFF	TGTGCCAGCAGCCTTTATATTAGCGGGAAAGTGGATGAGCAGTTCTTC
TRBD2	TRBV11-2	few	TRBJ2-2	CASSPSGRAGTGELFF	TGTGCCAGCAGCCCTAGCGGGAGGGCGGGCACCGGGGAGCTGTTTTTT
-	TRBV5-1	once	TRBJ2-2	CASQVGGGPNTGELFF	TGCGCCTCTCAAGTTGGGGGCGGGCCGAACACCGGGGAGCTGTTTTTT
TRBD2	TRBV5-4	medium-sized	TRBJ2-3	CASSLSAGGDTQYF	TGTGCCAGCAGCTTATCGGCGGGAGGAGATACGCAGTATTTT
-	TRBV5-1	-	TRBJ1-1	CASSLEWEGNTEAFF	TGCGCCAGCAGCTTGGAGTGGGAGGGGAACACTGAAGCTTTCTTT
TRBD1	TRBV6-5	-	TRBJ1-4	CASSYSQGGKLFF	TGTGCCAGCAGTTACAGTCAGGGGGGAAAACTGTTTTTT
-	TRBV2	few	TRBJ1-5	CASSEGTVSNQPQHF	TGTGCCAGCAGTGAAGGGACAGTTAGCAATCAGCCCCAGCATTTT
-	TRBV6-1	-	TRBJ1-1	CASSEVRVTEAFF	TGTGCCAGCAGTGAAGTCAGGGTCACTGAAGCTTTCTTT
TRBD2	TRBV6-4	-	TRBJ2-1	CASSDSGVRLAGKCEQFF	TGTGCCAGCAGTGACTCAGGGGTTAGGCTAGCGGGGAAGTGTGAGCAGTTCTTC
-	TRBV27	-	TRBJ2-3	CASRIVLSTDTQYF	TGTGCCAGCAGGATAGTGTTGAGCACAGATACGCAGTATTTT
-	TRBV6-6	medium-sized	TRBJ1-1	CASSSGRSVVDEAFF	TGTGCCAGCAGTTCGGGACGGTCAGTTGTAGATGAAGCTTTCTTT
TRBD2	TRBV2	medium-sized	TRBJ2-5	CASSELPLAGETQYF	TGTGCCAGCAGTGAACTCCCGCTAGCGGGAGAGACCCAGTACTTC
TRBD1	TRBV27	once	TRBJ1-1	CASSFYPGGTEAFF	TGTGCCAGCAGTTTCTACCCAGGGGGCACTGAAGCTTTCTTT
TRBD1	TRBV6-5	-	TRBJ2-7	CASSYSDRGQRQYF	TGTGCCAGCAGTTACTCAGACAGGGGGCAGAGACAGTACTTC
-	TRBV10-3	-	TRBJ2-1	CAISDSGALDEQFF	TGTGCCATCAGTGATAGCGGAGCTCTTGATGAGCAGTTCTTC
TRBD1	TRBV27	few	TRBJ1-2	CASRPGQGAVGYTF	TGTGCCAGCAGGCCCGGACAGGGGGCAGTTGGCTACACCTTC
TRBD2	TRBV2	-	TRBJ2-1	CASRAGLAGGPTYNEQFF	TGTGCCAGCAGAGCTGGACTAGCGGGAGGGCCTACCTACAATGAGCAGTTCTTC
-	TRBV6-1	-	TRBJ1-5	CASSEDGNQPQHF	TGTGCCAGCAGTGAAGACGGAAATCAGCCCCAGCATTTT
-	TRBV9	-	TRBJ2-2	CASSASGSTGELFF	TGTGCCAGCAGCGCGTCCGGGAGCACCGGGGAGCTGTTTTTT
-	TRBV27	-	TRBJ2-7	CASSPGTWREQYF	TGTGCCAGCAGTCCCGGGACCTGGCGCGAGCAGTACTTC
TRBD1	TRBV27	-	TRBJ1-1	CASSLDRAGTEAFF	TGTGCCAGCAGTTTGGACAGGGCGGGAACTGAAGCTTTCTTT
TRBD2	TRBV5-1	-	TRBJ2-7	CASSFFRGRGYEQYF	TGCGCCAGCAGCTTTTTTCGCGGGAGGGGCTACGAGCAGTACTTC
TRBD1	TRBV19	-	TRBJ2-7	CASSIGQGSYEQYF	TGTGCCAGTAGTATAGGACAGGGGTCCTACGAGCAGTACTTC
-	TRBV10-3	-	TRBJ2-5	CAISDSPPQETQYF	TGTGCCATCAGTGATAGTCCCCCACAAGAGACCCAGTACTTC
-	TRBV5-1	-	TRBJ2-3	CASSLGASSSTDTQYF	TGCGCCAGCAGCTTGGGGGCCAGCTCTAGCACAGATACGCAGTATTTT
-	TRBV5-1	-	TRBJ2-7	CASSLDEGKRYEQYF	TGCGCCAGCAGCTTGGACGAGGGTAAGCGTTACGAGCAGTACTTC
-	TRBV9	medium-sized	TRBJ2-3	CASSDGLTGRTDTQYF	TGTGCCAGCAGTGACGGGTTGACGGGAAGGACAGATACGCAGTATTTT
TRBD1	TRBV18	few	TRBJ2-5	CASSPTGTEGETQYF	TGTGCCAGCTCACCTACCGGGACAGAGGGAGAGACCCAGTACTTC
-	TRBV9	-	TRBJ2-1	CASSVAGGNNEQFF	TGTGCCAGCAGCGTAGCAGGCGGGAACAATGAGCAGTTCTTC
-	TRBV10-3	-	TRBJ2-5	CAIRPGQGVETQYF	TGTGCCATCAGGCCGGGACAAGGGGTGGAGACCCAGTACTTC
-	TRBV5-4	-	TRBJ1-1	CATRGVANTEAFF	TGTGCAACCAGGGGTGTTGCGAACACTGAAGCTTTCTTT
-	TRBV6-5	-	TRBJ1-1	CASRWGHNTEAFF	TGTGCCAGCAGATGGGGCCACAACACTGAAGCTTTCTTT
TRBD2	TRBV28	-	TRBJ2-7	CASSLGRESRNEQYF	TGTGCCAGCAGTTTGGGGCGGGAGTCGAGGAACGAGCAGTACTTC
-	TRBV4-2	-	TRBJ1-5	CASSPAAGAGGNQPQHF	TGTGCCAGCAGCCCAGCCGCGGGGGCAGGGGGCAATCAGCCCCAGCATTTT
TRBD1	TRBV5-1	few	TRBJ1-1	CASSSQGQGKGTEAFF	TGCGCCAGCAGCAGCCAGGGACAGGGGAAGGGCACTGAAGCTTTCTTT
-	TRBV7-3	few	TRBJ2-7	CASSLARSSEQYF	TGTGCCAGCAGCTTAGCGCGATCCAGCGAGCAGTACTTC
-	TRBV18	-	TRBJ1-1	CASSIGPEAFF	TGTGCCAGCTCAATCGGACCTGAAGCTTTCTTT